This T cell receptor (beta chain) emerged from a study of shared clonotypes between healthy human individuals. Overall study: For every donor, three CD4 naive, three CD4 memory, two CD8 naive and one CD8 memory plates were used.

As defined, naive CD8 cells were CD45RO-negative and positively selected for CCR7, with terminally differentiated effector memory CD45RA+ cells excluded. Measured with immunoSEQ multiplex PCR; TCRdb has only the in-frame clones, and not every one. The table has some 800,000 clones, 90% to 95% seen once; the top ten hold approximately 25%. Findings and caveats of the study: Sequencing depth was a factor that was expected to affect clonotype sharing among donors.

In regard to this clone: Antigen specificity is unknown.

Germline V gene lookup returns CDR1 SGHDT and CDR2 YYEEEE. V gave up 0 bases and J gave up 0 bases, with 12 bases separating them. This CDR3 is 17 amino acids long. This TCR was sampled from a man younger than 40 in good health. The chain uses TRBV5-6 and TRBJ2-2; TRBD1 or TRBD2 may be the D gene (5 bases each). The specimen sequenced was naive CD8+ T cells sorted from blood. CDR3 amino acids: CASSLVGVSTNTGELFF. As DNA, the CDR3 is TGTGCCAGCAGCTTGGTGGGGGTTTCAACGAACACCGGGGAGCTGTTTTTT.